This T cell receptor (beta chain) was sequenced for a study of blood T cell repertoires in COVID-19. Study at large: The analysed material was cDNA or gDNA that came from T cells, B-cell-depleted T cells, or PBMCs.

The CDR3 loop spans 14 amino acids. V dropped 4 bases and J dropped 2; count of bases not matched to a gene: 4. CDR1 and CDR2 from the germline V gene are SGHVS and FQNEAQ. In the original analysis: Using reference gene primer amplification, nucleated cell counts were estimated. Method: immunoSEQ multiplex PCR; TCRdb's copy keeps in-frame clones and lacks some. D and trimming come from the DNA, and the V and J calls and clone size come from that table. The profile shows some 170,000 clones, 70% to 85% of them singletons. Categorization into cohorts depended on clinical history that participants reported. What the recovered Cohort 3 donors had was two negative PCRs, clearance, or symptom resolution.

The chain uses TRBV7-8 and TRBJ2-7; the match to TRBD2 covers 8 bases. This sequence originates from a man aged 45-60 years who had recovered from COVID-19. Sample: PBMCs or T cells enriched from blood (not recorded which). CDR3 bases: TGTGCCAGCAGCTCCTTAGCGGGGCCCTACGAGCAGTACTTC. Its protein is CASSSLAGPYEQYF.